These T cell receptor beta chains were read from a single sample in a study of shared clonotypes between healthy human individuals. Measured with immunoSEQ multiplex PCR; TCRdb has only the in-frame clones, and not every one. The sample yields 2.5 million or so clones, approximately 92% seen once. The material sequenced was naive CD4+ T cells sorted from blood. Every receptor here comes from a man younger than 35 in good health. The CDR3 runs from the conserved cysteine through the conserved F or W. A D gene is named only where the DNA matches it firmly. Expanded clones are given a class, and other clones once, few, many or no size at all.

size: .; V: TRBV5-1; J: TRBJ2-7; length: 16; D: TRBD1; CDR3: CASSRLGTGVGNEQYF; DNA: TGCGCCAGCAGCCGCCTTGGGACAGGGGTGGGGAACGAGCAGTACTTC
size: .; V: TRBV11-2; J: TRBJ2-3; length: 15; D: TRBD2; CDR3: CASSFGGLGGDTQYF; DNA: TGTGCCAGCAGCTTTGGGGGACTAGGGGGAGATACGCAGTATTTT
size: once; V: TRBV19; J: TRBJ2-1; length: 14; D: .; CDR3: CASSPQRSYNEQFF; DNA: TGTGCCAGTAGCCCACAGAGATCCTACAATGAGCAGTTCTTC
size: .; V: TRBV19; J: TRBJ2-5; length: 13; D: .; CDR3: CASSIQRKETQYF; DNA: TGTGCCAGTAGTATTCAAAGAAAAGAGACCCAGTACTTC
size: .; V: TRBV18; J: TRBJ2-1; length: 13; D: TRBD1; CDR3: CASSQRQGNEQFF; DNA: TGTGCCAGCTCACAGAGACAGGGAAATGAGCAGTTCTTC
size: .; V: TRBV30; J: TRBJ2-2; length: 14; D: .; CDR3: CAWREYKTSGELFF; DNA: TGTGCCTGGAGAGAATATAAAACATCCGGGGAGCTGTTTTTT
size: .; V: TRBV4-1; J: TRBJ2-4; length: 16; D: .; CDR3: CASSQEGTVAKNIQYF; DNA: TGCGCCAGCAGCCAAGAAGGGACCGTAGCCAAAAACATTCAGTACTTC
size: .; V: TRBV5-1; J: TRBJ2-3; length: 14; D: .; CDR3: CASSSDRTTDTQYF; DNA: TGCGCCAGCAGCTCCGACAGGACCACAGATACGCAGTATTTT
size: .; V: TRBV4-3; J: TRBJ1-1; length: 15; D: TRBD1; CDR3: CASSQDETGSPEAFF; DNA: TGCGCCAGCAGCCAAGACGAGACAGGGAGTCCTGAAGCTTTCTTT
size: .; V: TRBV28; J: TRBJ1-3; length: 13; D: TRBD1; CDR3: CASSGQGLNTIYF; DNA: TGTGCCAGCAGCGGACAGGGTTTAAACACCATATATTTT
size: .; V: TRBV10-3; J: TRBJ2-7; length: 14; D: TRBD1; CDR3: CAISRTGGIEEQYF; DNA: TGTGCCATCAGCAGGACAGGGGGAATTGAAGAGCAGTACTTC
size: .; V: TRBV12-5; J: TRBJ2-5; length: 14; D: TRBD2; CDR3: CASGPSGSGETQYF; DNA: TGTGCTAGTGGCCCCAGCGGGAGTGGGGAGACCCAGTACTTC
size: .; V: TRBV6-1; J: TRBJ2-2; length: 14; D: TRBD1; CDR3: CASCRDRGTGELFF; DNA: TGTGCCAGCTGCCGGGACAGGGGAACCGGGGAGCTGTTTTTT
size: .; V: TRBV5-1; J: TRBJ2-7; length: 15; D: TRBD2; CDR3: CASNPGTSVGYEQYF; DNA: TGCGCCAGCAATCCCGGGACTAGCGTCGGCTACGAGCAGTACTTC
size: .; V: TRBV5-1; J: TRBJ1-6; length: 16; D: TRBD1; CDR3: CASSLTGTGNNSPLHF; DNA: TGCGCCAGCAGCTTGACCGGGACAGGGAATAATTCACCCCTCCACTTT
size: .; V: TRBV5-6; J: TRBJ1-6; length: 17; D: TRBD1; CDR3: CASSKNGQGTYNSPLHF; DNA: TGTGCCAGCAGCAAAAATGGACAGGGAACCTATAATTCACCCCTCCACTTT
size: .; V: TRBV5-6; J: TRBJ2-5; length: 17; D: TRBD2; CDR3: CASSLGLAGGPTETQYF; DNA: TGTGCCAGCAGCTTGGGACTAGCGGGAGGGCCGACAGAGACCCAGTACTTC
size: .; V: TRBV5-1; J: TRBJ2-1; length: 16; D: TRBD2; CDR3: CASSLAPSGEYNEQFF; DNA: TGCGCCAGCAGCTTGGCCCCTAGCGGGGAATACAATGAGCAGTTCTTC
size: .; V: TRBV5-6; J: TRBJ1-1; length: 15; D: TRBD1; CDR3: CASSPLDRENTEAFF; DNA: TGTGCCAGCAGCCCTCTGGACAGGGAGAACACTGAAGCTTTCTTT
size: .; V: TRBV5-1; J: TRBJ1-4; length: 15; D: .; CDR3: CASSWTRGVDEKLFF; DNA: TGCGCCAGCAGCTGGACCAGGGGTGTGGATGAAAAACTGTTTTTT
size: .; V: TRBV21-1; J: TRBJ1-2; length: 13; D: .; CDR3: CASSKNFHYGYTF; DNA: TGTGCCAGCAGCAAAAATTTTCACTATGGCTACACCTTC
size: .; V: TRBV4-1; J: TRBJ1-3; length: 17; D: .; CDR3: CASSQVPGRGSGNTIYF; DNA: TGCGCCAGCAGCCAAGTCCCCGGACGGGGATCTGGAAACACCATATATTTT
size: .; V: TRBV7-9; J: TRBJ2-5; length: 14; D: .; CDR3: CASSPRSQSGTQYF; DNA: TGTGCCAGCAGTCCTAGGTCCCAATCGGGGACCCAGTACTTC
size: .; V: TRBV13; J: TRBJ2-3; length: 13; D: .; CDR3: CASSLYSTDTQYF; DNA: TGTGCCAGCAGCTTGTACAGCACAGATACGCAGTATTTT
size: .; V: TRBV6-6; J: TRBJ2-2; length: 12; D: .; CDR3: CASSLGAGELFF; DNA: TGTGCCAGCAGTTTGGGCGCCGGGGAGCTGTTTTTT
size: .; V: TRBV19; J: TRBJ1-4; length: 15; D: .; CDR3: CASSIGGSLNEKLFF; DNA: TGTGCCAGTAGTATCGGGGGAAGCCTAAATGAAAAACTGTTTTTT
size: .; V: TRBV5-1; J: TRBJ2-6; length: 18; D: TRBD2; CDR3: CASSLSPSGGPGANVLTF; DNA: TGCGCCAGCAGCTTGTCGCCTAGCGGGGGACCTGGGGCCAACGTCCTGACTTTC
size: .; V: TRBV10-3; J: TRBJ1-1; length: 14; D: TRBD1; CDR3: CAITQGQGIPQAFF; DNA: TGTGCCATCACCCAGGGACAGGGGATCCCCCAAGCTTTCTTT
size: once; V: TRBV5-1; J: TRBJ2-3; length: 13; D: .; CDR3: CASSLVAADTQYF; DNA: TGCGCCAGCAGCTTGGTAGCGGCAGATACGCAGTATTTT
size: .; V: TRBV10-3; J: TRBJ2-2; length: 15; D: TRBD1; CDR3: CAISGGTGETGELFF; DNA: TGTGCCATCAGTGGAGGGACAGGGGAAACCGGGGAGCTGTTTTTT
size: .; V: TRBV27; J: TRBJ2-2; length: 15; D: TRBD1; CDR3: CASSDRQGDTGELFF; DNA: TGTGCCAGCTCGGACCGACAGGGCGACACCGGGGAGCTGTTTTTT
size: .; V: TRBV6-5; J: TRBJ2-1; length: 14; D: .; CDR3: CASSYQPFYNEQFF; DNA: TGTGCCAGCAGTTACCAACCTTTCTACAATGAGCAGTTCTTC
size: .; V: TRBV19; J: TRBJ1-5; length: 14; D: .; CDR3: CASIEQGSNQPQHF; DNA: TGTGCCAGTATCGAGCAGGGAAGCAATCAGCCCCAGCATTTT
size: .; V: TRBV6-1; J: TRBJ2-4; length: 15; D: TRBD1; CDR3: CASSEWGTGVNIQYF; DNA: TGTGCCAGCAGTGAATGGGGGACAGGGGTAAACATTCAGTACTTC
size: .; V: TRBV11-3; J: TRBJ2-7; length: 15; D: TRBD1; CDR3: CASSLDGQGRYEQYF; DNA: TGTGCCAGCAGCTTAGATGGACAGGGCCGCTACGAGCAGTACTTC
size: once; V: TRBV5-4; J: TRBJ2-5; length: 15; D: .; CDR3: CASSLVGGFQETQYF; DNA: TGTGCCAGCAGCTTGGTTGGGGGGTTCCAAGAGACCCAGTACTTC
size: .; V: TRBV11-2; J: TRBJ1-6; length: 15; D: TRBD1; CDR3: CASKGQGARNSPLHF; DNA: TGTGCCAGCAAGGGACAGGGGGCACGGAATTCACCCCTCCACTTT
size: .; V: TRBV19; J: TRBJ1-2; length: 14; D: .; CDR3: CASSIGQTNYGYTF; DNA: TGTGCCAGTAGTATTGGGCAGACTAACTATGGCTACACCTTC
size: .; V: TRBV13; J: TRBJ2-1; length: 16; D: TRBD2; CDR3: CASSETTSGRAMRQFF; DNA: TGTGCCAGCAGCGAAACGACTAGCGGGAGGGCCATGAGGCAGTTCTTC
size: .; V: TRBV11-3; J: TRBJ2-3; length: 15; D: .; CDR3: CASSLARQGGDTQYF; DNA: TGTGCCAGCAGCCTCGCGCGGCAGGGGGGCGATACGCAGTATTTT
size: .; V: TRBV2; J: TRBJ2-5; length: 16; D: TRBD2; CDR3: CASRARLAGGLETQYF; DNA: TGTGCCAGCAGGGCCAGACTAGCGGGAGGTCTAGAGACCCAGTACTTC
size: once; V: TRBV6-1; J: TRBJ1-4; length: 11; D: .; CDR3: CASSEGRKLFF; DNA: TGTGCCAGCAGTGAAGGAAGAAAACTGTTTTTT
size: .; V: TRBV5-1; J: TRBJ2-7; length: 14; D: .; CDR3: CASPTRGLPSEQYF; DNA: TGCGCCAGCCCTACGCGCGGCCTTCCCTCCGAGCAGTACTTC